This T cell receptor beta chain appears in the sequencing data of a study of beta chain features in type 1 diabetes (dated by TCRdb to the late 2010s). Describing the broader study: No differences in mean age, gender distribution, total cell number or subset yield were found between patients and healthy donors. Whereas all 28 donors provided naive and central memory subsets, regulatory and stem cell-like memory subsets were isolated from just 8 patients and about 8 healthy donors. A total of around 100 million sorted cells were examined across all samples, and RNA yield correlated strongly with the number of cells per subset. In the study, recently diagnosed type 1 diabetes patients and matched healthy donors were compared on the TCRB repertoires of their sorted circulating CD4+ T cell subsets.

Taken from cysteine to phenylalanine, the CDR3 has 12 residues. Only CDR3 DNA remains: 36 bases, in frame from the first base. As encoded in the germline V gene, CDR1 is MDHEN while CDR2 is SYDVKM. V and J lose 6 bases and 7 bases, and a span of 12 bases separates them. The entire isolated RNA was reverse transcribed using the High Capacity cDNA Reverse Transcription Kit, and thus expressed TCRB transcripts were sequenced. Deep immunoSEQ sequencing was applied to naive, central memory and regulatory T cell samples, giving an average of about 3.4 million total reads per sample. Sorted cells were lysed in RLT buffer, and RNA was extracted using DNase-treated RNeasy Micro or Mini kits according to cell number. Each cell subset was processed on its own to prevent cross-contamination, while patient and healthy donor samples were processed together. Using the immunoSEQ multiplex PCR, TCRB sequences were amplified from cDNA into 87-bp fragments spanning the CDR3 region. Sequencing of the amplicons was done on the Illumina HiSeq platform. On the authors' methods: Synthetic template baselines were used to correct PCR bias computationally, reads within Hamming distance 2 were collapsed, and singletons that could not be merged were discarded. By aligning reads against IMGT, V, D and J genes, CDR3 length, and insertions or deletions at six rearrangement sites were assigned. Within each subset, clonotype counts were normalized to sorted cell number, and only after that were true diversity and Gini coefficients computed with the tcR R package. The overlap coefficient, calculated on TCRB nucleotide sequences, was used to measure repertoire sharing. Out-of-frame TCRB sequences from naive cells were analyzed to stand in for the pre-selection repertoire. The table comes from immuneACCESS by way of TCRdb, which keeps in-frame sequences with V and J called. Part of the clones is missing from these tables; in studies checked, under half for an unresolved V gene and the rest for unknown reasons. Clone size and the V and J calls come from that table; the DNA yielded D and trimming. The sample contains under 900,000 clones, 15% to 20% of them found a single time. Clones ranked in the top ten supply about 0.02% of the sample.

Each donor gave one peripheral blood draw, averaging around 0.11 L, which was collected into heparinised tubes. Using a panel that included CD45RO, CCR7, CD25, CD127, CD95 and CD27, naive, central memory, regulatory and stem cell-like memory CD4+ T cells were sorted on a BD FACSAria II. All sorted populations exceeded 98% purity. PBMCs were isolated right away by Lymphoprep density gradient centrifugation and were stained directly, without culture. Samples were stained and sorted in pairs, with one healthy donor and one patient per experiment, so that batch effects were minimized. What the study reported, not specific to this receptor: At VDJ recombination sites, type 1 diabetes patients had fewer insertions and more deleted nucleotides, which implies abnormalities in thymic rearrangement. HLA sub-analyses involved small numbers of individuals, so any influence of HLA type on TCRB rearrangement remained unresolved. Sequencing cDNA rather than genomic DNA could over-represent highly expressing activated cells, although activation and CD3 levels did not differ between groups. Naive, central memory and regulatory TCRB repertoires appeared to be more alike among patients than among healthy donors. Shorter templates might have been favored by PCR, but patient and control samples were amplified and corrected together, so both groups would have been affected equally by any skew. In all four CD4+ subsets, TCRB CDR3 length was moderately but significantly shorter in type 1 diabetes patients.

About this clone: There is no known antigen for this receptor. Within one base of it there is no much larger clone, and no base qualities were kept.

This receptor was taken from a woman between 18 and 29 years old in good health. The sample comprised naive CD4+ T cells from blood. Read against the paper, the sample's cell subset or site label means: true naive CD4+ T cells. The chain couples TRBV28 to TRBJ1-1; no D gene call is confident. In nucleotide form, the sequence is TGTGCCAGCAGGGACTCGGCAAATGAAGCTTTCTTT. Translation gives CASRDSANEAFF.